These 30 T cell receptor beta chains share one sample of origin, sequenced in a study of PD-L1 blockade in urothelial cancer. Sequenced by immunoSEQ multiplex PCR; TCRdb stores in-frame clones only, minus some. Found here are about 110,000 clones, more than 85% of them singletons; the top ten hold under 5%. Time point indicated: peripheral blood 6 weeks after treatment start. The sample in question was PBMCs, obtained around atezolizumab (anti-PD-L1) treatment. These receptors were obtained from a man aged 55-75 years with urothelial cancer.

This chain connects TRBV10-3 to TRBJ1-1; 9 bases agree with TRBD1. The CDR3 has 12 residues. V shed 2 bases, J shed 12 bases, and the junction held 4 bases outside the gene matches. CDR1 is ENHRY and CDR2 is SYGVKD in the germline V gene. Here the CDR3 DNA reads TGTGCCATCAGTGAGGGGACAGGGAGGACTTTCTTT. Its translation: CAISEGTGRTFF.

The rearrangement uses TRBV28 and TRBJ2-7; TRBD1 matches at 7 bases. This CDR3 has 15 residues. Germline V CDR1 and CDR2: MDHEN, SYDVKM. The junction had 7 bases not matched to a gene; V was cut back by 3 bases and J by 2 bases. Written as DNA, the CDR3 is TGTGCCAGCAGTTTCCCCGGGACAGCCACCTACGAGCAGTACTTC. Amino acids: CASSFPGTATYEQYF. The full variable domain, with the rest looked up from reference TRBV28 and TRBJ2-7, is DVKVTQSSRYLVKRTGEKVFLECVQDMDHENMFWYRQDPGLGLRLIYFSYDVKMKEKGDIPEGYSVSREKKERFSLILESASTNQTSMYLCASSFPGTATYEQYFGPGTRLTVT.

The V and J genes are TRBV15 and TRBJ2-2; TRBD2 matches 7 bases. The V gene end was trimmed by 1 base and the J gene end by 2 bases; junction bases not matched to a gene: 7. CDR3 length equals 17 residues. Per the germline V gene, CDR1 is LNHNV and CDR2 is YYDKDF (reference sequence). The CDR3 coding sequence is TGTGCCACCAGCAGAGGGGGCGGGAGAGAAAACACCGGGGAGCTGTTTTTT. Translation: CATSRGGGRENTGELFF.

This clone was found a few times. V usage is TRBV4-3 and J usage is TRBJ2-1; tentatively, D is TRBD1 (6 bases). The germline CDR1 and CDR2 sequences are LGHNA and YSLEER. V lost 2 bases and J lost 8, with 16 bases in between. The CDR3 is 15 amino acids. The CDR3 DNA reads as TGCGCCAGCAGCCAAAAACCAGGGGCGGACTATGAGCAGTTCTTC. This encodes CASSQKPGADYEQFF.

V and J are TRBV19 and TRBJ2-2; TRBD1 aligns across 7 bases. This CDR3 is 14 amino acids long. Trimming took 6 bases from V and 4 from J; bases not matched to a gene: 5. Looked up from germline, CDR1 is LNHDA and CDR2 is SQIVND (reference sequence). DNA of the CDR3: TGTGCCAGTAGAGGGACAGACATCACCGGGGAGCTGTTTTTT. Translating it yields CASRGTDITGELFF.

V is TRBV28 and J is TRBJ2-7, with D maybe TRBD1 (5 bases). V was trimmed by 6 bases and J by 2 bases, leaving 14 bases between them. The CDR3 has 14 residues. Germline V gives CDR1 MDHEN, CDR2 SYDVKM. CDR3 sequence reads: CASSRRQRPYEQYF. Written as DNA, the CDR3 is TGTGCCAGCAGCCGACGACAGAGACCCTACGAGCAGTACTTC.

V is TRBV4-1 and J is TRBJ1-2, with a tentative D call TRBD1 (5 bases). V gave up 0 bases and J gave up 6 bases, with 11 bases separating them. From germline, CDR1 is MGHRA and CDR2 YSYEKL. The CDR3 contains 14 residues. The DNA for the CDR3 is TGCGCCAGCAGCCAAGAACAAATAGGGGATGGCTACACCTTC. It codes for CASSQEQIGDGYTF.

The V gene is TRBV7-2, the J gene TRBJ1-1; no definite D call. There are 14 residues in the CDR3. Germline CDR1 SGHTA, CDR2 FQGNSA. Trimming shortened V by 5 bases and J by 1 base, and 11 bases separated the two germline ends. The CDR3 nucleotides read TGTGCCAGCAGCCCAGAAGGAGCGAACACTGAAGCTTTCTTT. It yields the protein CASSPEGANTEAFF.

The V and J genes are TRBV4-3 and TRBJ2-4; TRBD1 matches 7 bases. The V gene's germline CDR1 is LGHNA and CDR2 YSLEER. This CDR3 has 16 residues. J was trimmed by 4 bases and V by 3 bases; bases with no gene match: 9. The CDR3 spells CASSQLGSTGKNIQYF. Written as DNA, the CDR3 is TGCGCCAGCAGCCAGTTGGGGTCGACAGGGAAAAACATTCAGTACTTC.

The V gene is TRBV28, the J gene TRBJ2-5, with 11 nucleotides matching TRBD1. The germline V gene has CDR1 MDHEN and CDR2 SYDVKM. Trimming cost V 6 bases and J 6 bases; bases outside gene matches: 9. This CDR3 has 15 amino acids. CDR3 amino acids: CASSHGQGAEKTQYF. In DNA form, the CDR3 reads TGTGCCAGCAGCCATGGACAGGGGGCAGAAAAGACCCAGTACTTC.

J is TRBJ1-5 and V is TRBV18; D possibly corresponds to TRBD1 (6 bases). The CDR3 is made up of 13 amino acids. CDR1 and CDR2 from the germline V gene are KGHSH and LQKENI. Trimming removed 6 bases at V and 2 bases at J, with 8 bases between. CDR3 amino acids: CASSSGGNQPQHF. The CDR3 nucleotides are TGTGCCAGCTCTTCAGGGGGCAATCAGCCCCAGCATTTT. The variable domain in full, with the rest retrieved from reference TRBV18 and TRBJ1-5, is NAGVMQNPRHLVRRRGQEARLRCSPMKGHSHVYWYRQLPEEGLKFMVYLQKENIIDESGMPKERFSAEFPKEGPSILRIQQVVRGDSAAYFCASSSGGNQPQHFGDGTRLSIL.

The chain recombines TRBV30 with TRBJ2-7; D perhaps matches TRBD2 (5 bases). The germline V and J ends were trimmed by 4 bases and 0 bases, with 10 bases remaining between them. From germline, CDR1 is GTSNPN and CDR2 SVGIG (reference sequence). CDR3 length equals 13 residues. The CDR3 region is CAWTGINSYEQYF. Here the CDR3 DNA reads TGTGCCTGGACCGGGATAAACTCCTACGAGCAGTACTTC.

The chain links TRBV7-8 to TRBJ2-7, with D perhaps matching TRBD2 (6 bases). From germline, CDR1 is SGHVS and CDR2 FQNEAQ. CDR3 length: 16 amino acids. Trimming shortened V by 1 base and J by 5 bases, and 18 bases separated the two germline ends. The CDR3 DNA follows: TGTGCCAGCAGCTTAGACCATAGGGCAGGGAGGCACGAGCAGTACTTC. It codes for CASSLDHRAGRHEQYF.

A single count supports this clone. V and J are TRBV6-5 and TRBJ2-1; D remains unclear. CDR1 and CDR2 from the germline V gene are MNHEY and SVGAGI. The CDR3 contains 13 residues. The V end was cut by 7 bases, the J end by 2 bases, with 9 bases between. The chain's CDR3 is CASTNFAYNEQFF. The DNA of the CDR3 is TGTGCCAGCACCAACTTCGCCTACAATGAGCAGTTCTTC.

CDR3 in DNA: TGCGCCAGCAGCTTGGTGGGGCGAACCTGCGAGCAGTACTTC. This translates into CASSLVGRTCEQYF. This chain links TRBV5-1 with TRBJ2-7, with TRBD1 as a possible D gene (5 bases). The germline CDR1 and CDR2 sequences are SGHRS and YFSETQ. Trimming left V 0 bases short and J 6 bases short, with 13 bases between. The CDR3 is made up of 14 amino acids.

The chain joins TRBV19 to TRBJ2-4, with D possibly matching TRBD1 (5 bases). Per the germline V gene, CDR1 is LNHDA and CDR2 is SQIVND (reference sequence). The CDR3 is made up of 18 amino acids. The ends were cut back, 6 bases at V and 1 base at J, with 22 bases in the middle. CDR3 coding DNA: TGTGCCAGTAGCCCCGTGGGGCTCGATCTGACGGCCAAAAACATTCAGTACTTC. Protein product: CASSPVGLDLTAKNIQYF.

The chain recombines TRBV19 with TRBJ2-1, with 7 bases fitting TRBD2. Germline V gene sequence: CDR1 LNHDA, CDR2 SQIVND (reference sequence). V was clipped by 5 bases and J by 3 bases; unmatched bases: 10. The CDR3 extends over 16 amino acids. CDR3 protein: CASSSSRTRSYNEQFF. CDR3 sequence (DNA): TGTGCCAGTAGTTCCAGTCGGACTAGAAGCTACAATGAGCAGTTCTTC.

The J gene is TRBJ2-5, the V gene TRBV5-1, with 8 nucleotides matching TRBD1. Germline V gene sequence: CDR1 SGHRS, CDR2 YFSETQ. With V trimmed by 0 bases and J by 5 bases, 6 bases remained unmatched. The CDR3 covers 15 residues. CDR3 residues: CASSLVQGAGETQYF. CDR3 sequence (DNA): TGCGCCAGCAGCTTGGTGCAGGGGGCCGGGGAGACCCAGTACTTC.

V usage is TRBV27 and J usage is TRBJ1-4; 7 bases map to TRBD1. Germline lookup yields CDR1 MNHEY and CDR2 SMNVEV (reference sequence). This CDR3 contains 18 residues. J gave up 7 bases and V 2 bases, and 16 bases lay outside the gene matches. The CDR3 DNA follows: TGTGCCAGCAGTTTACGGGGGATACTTCAGGGGGGCAGTGAAAAACTGTTTTTT. Amino acids: CASSLRGILQGGSEKLFF. Together with reference TRBV27 and TRBJ1-4, the CDR3 gives the full variable domain: EAQVTQNPRYLITVTGKKLTVTCSQNMNHEYMSWYRQDPGLGLRQIYYSMNVEVTDKGDVPEGYKVSRKEKRNFPLILESPSPNQTSLYFCASSLRGILQGGSEKLFFGSGTQLSVL.

This chain links TRBV6-1 with TRBJ2-1, with 9 bases aligning to TRBD1. The CDR3 is 14 amino acids. Germline lookup yields CDR1 MNHNS and CDR2 SASEGT. Trimming at V came to 1 base and at J to 12 bases, leaving 7 bases not matched to a gene. CDR3 amino acids: CASSEVGDRAWQFF. The CDR3, as DNA: TGTGCCAGCAGTGAAGTAGGGGACAGGGCTTGGCAGTTCTTC.

The chain recombines TRBV9 with TRBJ1-1; 7 bases agree with TRBD1. V was clipped by 2 bases and J by 4 bases; unmatched bases: 5. This CDR3 has 14 amino acids. Germline V gives CDR1 SGDLS, CDR2 YYNGEE. The CDR3 DNA reads TGTGCCAGCAGCGTCGGGACAGAGGGCACTGAAGCTTTCTTT. Amino acid sequence: CASSVGTEGTEAFF.

This chain links TRBV19 with TRBJ2-1; maybe TRBD2 (6 bases). Germline assignment: CDR1 LNHDA and CDR2 SQIVND (reference sequence). Trimming took off 2 bases at V and 1 base at J, with 12 bases between the two ends. The CDR3 runs to 16 residues. The CDR3 DNA is TGTGCCAGTAGTATATACGGGAGCGAATCCTACAATGAGCAGTTCTTC. Amino acids: CASSIYGSESYNEQFF.

The rearrangement joins TRBV5-1 to TRBJ2-2; D is perhaps TRBD2 (6 bases). The CDR3 has 16 residues. The V gene's germline CDR1 is SGHRS and CDR2 YFSETQ. V was trimmed by 0 bases and J by 5 bases, leaving 14 bases between them. CDR3 loop: CASSLATSQNTGELFF. The CDR3 DNA reads as TGCGCCAGCAGCTTGGCGACTAGTCAAAATACCGGGGAGCTGTTTTTT.

The rearrangement links TRBV5-1 to TRBJ1-1, with D tentatively TRBD1 (5 bases). Germline loops: CDR1 SGHRS, CDR2 YFSETQ. The CDR3 sequence is 15 residues long. Trimming took off 2 bases at V and 1 base at J, with 12 bases between the two ends. In nucleotides, the CDR3 is TGCGCCAGCAGCTTTAACGCAGGGCCGAACACTGAAGCTTTCTTT. This gives the protein CASSFNAGPNTEAFF. The variable domain in full, completed from reference TRBV5-1 and TRBJ1-1, reads KAGVTQTPRYLIKTRGQQVTLSCSPISGHRSVSWYQQTPGQGLQFLFEYFSETQRNKGNFPGRFSGRQFSNSRSEMNVSTLELGDSALYLCASSFNAGPNTEAFFGQGTRLTVV.

In DNA, the CDR3 is TGTGCCAGCAGCGATAAAACAGGGCAGGTTGAAGCTTTCTTT. Its translation is CASSDKTGQVEAFF. V is TRBV7-9 and J is TRBJ1-1; tentative D call: TRBD1 (6 bases). Germline V gene data show CDR1 as SEHNR and CDR2 as FQNEAQ (reference sequence). The CDR3 has 14 residues. V dropped 5 bases and J dropped 7 bases, with 17 bases sitting between them.

The genes are TRBV11-3 and TRBJ2-3; TRBD1 matches at 8 bases. CDR1 is SGHNT, CDR2 YENEEA, per germline. With V trimmed by 3 bases and J by 0 bases, 11 bases remained unmatched. This CDR3 has 18 amino acids. In nucleotides, the CDR3 is TGTGCCAGCAGCTTGGGGGACAGGTTTGACCATAGCACAGATACGCAGTATTTT. Translating it yields CASSLGDRFDHSTDTQYF.

The genes are TRBV30 and TRBJ1-2; 7 bases match TRBD1. Germline trimming cut 4 bases from V and 5 bases from J; bases unmatched to any gene: 10. Germline CDR1 and CDR2: GTSNPN and SVGIG (reference sequence). The CDR3 totals 14 residues. The CDR3 region has the DNA TGTGCCTGGACCCCTGTCCGGGGACAGTATGGCTACACCTTC. This sequence encodes CAWTPVRGQYGYTF.

The rearrangement uses TRBV4-2 and TRBJ2-7, with 7 nucleotides matching TRBD2. Germline-derived CDR1 and CDR2 are LGHNA and YNFKEQ. The CDR3 is 18 amino acids. With V trimmed by 0 bases and J by 0 bases, 11 bases remained unmatched. CDR3 loop: CASSQDLVRLAASYEQYF. CDR3 nucleotide sequence: TGTGCCAGCAGCCAAGATTTAGTTAGGCTAGCGGCCTCCTACGAGCAGTACTTC.

The chain joins TRBV9 to TRBJ2-3, with D possibly TRBD2 on 7 matching bases. Germline values: CDR1 SGDLS, CDR2 YYNGEE. CDR3 length: 16 amino acids. Trimming shortened V by 2 bases and J by 1 base, and 14 bases separated the two germline ends. This CDR3 is CASSVGGAGGTDTQYF. The CDR3 DNA follows: TGTGCCAGCAGCGTTGGGGGGGCGGGGGGCACAGATACGCAGTATTTT.

The rearrangement links TRBV7-3 to TRBJ2-2; 8 bases match TRBD2. Per germline, CDR1 SGHTA and CDR2 FQGTGA. After removal of 4 bases from V and 6 bases from J, the junction contained 4 bases not matched to a gene. CDR3 length: 14 residues. The DNA for the CDR3 is TGTGCCAGCAGCTCGGGGGGGCGGTCCGGGGAGCTGTTTTTT. It yields the protein CASSSGGRSGELFF.